This entry features one TCR beta chain sequence. Its recognized antigen is unknown. The record has no base qualities; no much larger clone is one base away. In total, over 600 healthy bone marrow donors made up the cohort. At the time of sampling, every cohort member was nominally healthy, though immune exposures that went unrecorded were likely present. The donor tested CMV seropositive, placing the donor among the roughly 270 seropositive members of the cohort. Each donor provided a peripheral blood sample, and peripheral blood mononuclear cells were used for TCR beta sequencing. Genomic DNA extraction from the blood cell samples was performed with the Qiagen DNeasy Blood Extraction Kit. The data belong to a study of cytomegalovirus exposure and HLA in healthy donors (dated by TCRdb to 2016 to 2017). Looking at the study overall: An earlier analysis of 587 of the donors reported approximately 270 Gb of sequence data and about 100 million unique TCR beta sequences from about 179 million T cells. An early release that covered 500 to 800 HLA-typed donors contained approximately 290 gigabases of sequencing data and approximately 85 million unique TCR sequences. The genetic ancestry cluster associated with self-reported Caucasian donors included about 81% of the approximately 410 genotyped donors. The study aimed to test whether cataloging public T cell receptors could reveal signatures of past pathogen exposure. The T cell repertoires of under 750 subjects were profiled by immunosequencing and related to cytomegalovirus serostatus. Along with the roughly 700-subject first cohort, a separate validation cohort of over a hundred different subjects was used. High-throughput TCR immunosequencing, statistical association of individual TCRs with disease status, and machine learning were combined to predict cytomegalovirus infection status. A later analysis re-analyzed previously published TCR beta repertoires from 660 or so donors and added high-resolution HLA genotyping to study TCR occurrence patterns. Rather than drawing on any new phenotypic data, the later analysis identified candidate immune exposures from TCR beta sequences and the way those sequences occurred across donors. To decide whether each TCR beta V gene segment behaved as functional or pseudogenic, an earlier analysis of approximately 590 of the donors relied on high-throughput TCR beta sequencing. Donor age, sex, ethnicity and CMV serostatus were collected together with the repertoire data. A later genetic analysis took genome-wide SNP genotypes for about three fifths of the 666 donors and used that subset as a discovery cohort. All discovery cohort repertoires had been generated on a single sequencing platform. Both class I and class II loci were covered by HLA typing, at four-digit resolution. The number of typed donors differed by locus: about 620-630 for A, B, C, DRB1 and DQB1; 500 to 550 for DQA1; some 590 for DPA1; and 400 to 480 for DPB1. Because of strong linkage in the cohort, roughly five DR-DQ haplotypes were treated as single units for association and clustering. Across 300 to 500 genotyped donors of the cohort, an average of 235,054 unique TCR beta nucleotide sequences per donor were sequenced, and roughly 20% of those sequences were non-productive. On the study overall, not on this receptor specifically: In both the original and validation cohorts, the classifier was reported to diagnose cytomegalovirus status with high specificity and sensitivity. Strong co-occurrence of HLA alleles, especially DR and DQ, made assigning TCR associations to individual alleles difficult. In a later analysis, HLA-associated TCR beta chains were found to be more clonally expanded and to have lower generation probabilities than equally common non-associated chains. Because HLA typing was missing for some donors at each locus, association tests included only the typed subset. Sequencing depth was assumed to be roughly uniform across donors in the presence/absence analyses, though that assumption may not hold. In an earlier analysis of approximately 600 of the donors, most TCR beta V segments were observed in productive rearrangements about 90% or about 30% of the time, broadly matching IMGT annotations. Some 16 rarely observed V segments, including chromosome 9 orphons, were excluded from the earlier analysis of approximately 600 of the donors because counts were too low. In a later analysis, the rate of TCR association differed among HLA loci, with DRB1 alleles having the most associated TCRs and HLA-C alleles having the fewest. A cluster of highly shared sequence variants was judged likely to be a technical artifact of the sequencing pipeline. In vitro tests confirmed that three of the cytomegalovirus-associated TCR beta chains recognize cytomegalovirus antigens. While some public TCRs were present in many individuals, most TCR sequences turned up only very rarely across donors. A further reported finding was that TCR beta sequences accurately predicted the HLA-A and HLA-B alleles for most subjects in the first cohort. A later analysis associated 15,000 to 20,000 TCR beta sequences with specific HLA alleles at a false discovery rate of 0.05. The authors suggested that the approach could potentially be generalized to other disease states and immunological phenotypes. Correlated functional status among segregating V segments might reflect linkage disequilibrium, but an unknown experimental factor could not be ruled out. The only immune exposure information available for the cohort was CMV serostatus. Several of the top co-occurrence clusters appeared to be linked to parvovirus B19, influenza, CMV and Epstein-Barr virus, according to a later analysis. This cohort had only TCR beta chains sequenced, and the lack of alpha or paired-chain data limited which features could be detected. Most CMV-associated TCR beta chains appeared to be HLA-restricted in a later analysis, and the HLA associations seemed to be driven largely by CMV exposure. The study listed 150 to 200 TCR beta chains as associated with cytomegalovirus. V-gene and J-gene trimming of TCR beta chains was associated with a missense DCLRE1C variant in a later genetic analysis, and the association was replicated in an independent cohort. In a later genetic analysis, fewer N-insertions in productive TCRs were reported among donors in an Asian-associated ancestry cluster than the 666-donor mean.

Libraries came from the immunoSEQ multiplex PCR assay. For the multiplex PCR, a mixture combining 60 forward primers for TCR Vbeta segments and 13 reverse primers for TCR Jbeta segments was used. The CDR3 region of rearranged TCR beta genes was amplified from genomic DNA by a multiplex PCR assay. On the Illumina HiSeq System, the amplified TCR beta libraries were sequenced as 87-base-pair reads. As for how the authors treated the data: A later analysis counted approximately 74 million unique TCR beta chains across the 666 repertoires, and roughly 9.9 million of these chains were shared by at least two donors. To remove PCR and sequencing errors, raw reads were error-corrected and collapsed into unique sequences using a nearest-neighbor algorithm that merged closely related sequences. V, D and J gene segments were assigned by aligning CDR3 sequences to IMGT reference sequences. For a sequence to be retained, a match of at least six nucleotides was required to both a V gene segment and a J gene segment. A rearrangement was called productive if the CDR3 had no stop codons and remained in frame with V and J, and every other rearrangement was called non-productive. CDR3 was defined according to IMGT convention as the region running from the second conserved V-encoded cysteine to the conserved J-encoded phenylalanine. The earlier analysis of 550 to 650 of the donors excluded any sequence lacking an unambiguous match to a single V gene segment. In an earlier analysis of several hundred of the donors, a V segment was called functional when productive rearrangements were above 56.7%, and segregating when the standard deviation between donors exceeded 5%. A statistical classification framework was built to diagnose cytomegalovirus status from the catalog of TCR beta chain sequences. A later analysis assigned V and J genes by comparing TCR nucleotide sequences with IMGT/GENE-DB human TR gene sequences. The TCRdist pipeline was used in a later analysis to assign CDR3 sequences and most-parsimonious VDJ recombination scenarios. A later analysis defined each TCR beta chain by its CDR3 amino acid sequence plus V-gene family, and excluded reads lacking a unique V-gene family. As a way to deal with suspected cross-contamination and a sequencing artifact, a later analysis dropped over 550 nucleotide sequences that were highly shared and had low generation probability. In a later analysis, a clonal expansion index for each public chain was calculated from normalized within-repertoire ranks of inferred template counts. In a later analysis, generation probabilities were computed with a VDJ recombination model fitted to out-of-frame rearrangements, and the resulting probabilities were checked against IGoR. A later analysis scored TCR-TCR, TCR-HLA and TCR-CMV co-occurrence with hypergeometric tests, applying a repertoire-size bias correction to TCR pairs. In a later analysis, false discovery rates were estimated by permuting HLA or CMV assignments 20 times. A later analysis grouped co-occurring TCRs with DBSCAN, adding TCRdist sequence similarity when clustering within HLA-allele-positive subsets. For co-occurrence clustering, repertoires with fewer than 30,000 or more than 120,000 public chains were excluded, along with five or six repertoires with anomalous nucleotide sharing. This is the immuneACCESS table as TCRdb keeps it, with only in-frame sequences that have V and J called. A part of the clones is gone; compared with another copy, unresolved V genes explain less than half, and the rest is unexplained. The V and J calls and clone size are taken from that table; D and trimming were inferred from the DNA. In all, the sample holds 100,000 to 150,000 clones, and roughly 71% of those were seen once. Around 4.2% of the sample comes from the top ten.

Sequencing was done on a sample of PBMCs. The sequence was collected from a woman aged 45-59 years in good health and CMV-seropositive.

The DNA is as follows: TGTGCCAGCAGCCCTGGGAGGGGACCCCTGATCTACGAGCAGTACTTC. Its amino acids are CASSPGRGPLIYEQYF. The chain uses TRBV5-4 and TRBJ2-7; TRBD2 aligns with 7 central bases. Counted from cysteine to phenylalanine, this CDR3 has 16 amino acids. CDR3 DNA only is kept here, 48 bases in frame from base 1. CDR1 and CDR2, looked up from the germline V gene (reference sequence), are SGHNT and YYREEE. Trimmed from V: 4 bases; trimmed from J: 3 bases; junction bases lacking a gene match: 13.